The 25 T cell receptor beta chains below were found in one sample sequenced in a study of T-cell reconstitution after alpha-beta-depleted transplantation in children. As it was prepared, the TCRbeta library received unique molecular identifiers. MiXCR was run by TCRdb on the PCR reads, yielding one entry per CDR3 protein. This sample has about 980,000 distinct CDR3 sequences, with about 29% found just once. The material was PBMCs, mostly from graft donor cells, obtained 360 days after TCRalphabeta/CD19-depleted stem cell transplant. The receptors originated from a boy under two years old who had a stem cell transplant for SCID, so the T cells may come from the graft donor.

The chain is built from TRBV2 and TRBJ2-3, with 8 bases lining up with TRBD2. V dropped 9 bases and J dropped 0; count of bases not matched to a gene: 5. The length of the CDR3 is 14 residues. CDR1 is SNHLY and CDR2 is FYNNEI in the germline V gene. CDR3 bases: TGTGCCAGGCGGAGACTAGCGAGCACAGATACGCAGTATTTT. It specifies CARRRLASTDTQYF.

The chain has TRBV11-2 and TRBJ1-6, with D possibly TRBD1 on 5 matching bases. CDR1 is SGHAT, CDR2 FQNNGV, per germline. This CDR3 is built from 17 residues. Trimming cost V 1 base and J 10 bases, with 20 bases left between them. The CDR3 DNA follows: TGTGCCAGCAGCTTAGGATTTGGTCGCAGGGAAGGGTCACCCCTCCACTTT. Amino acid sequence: CASSLGFGRREGSPLHF.

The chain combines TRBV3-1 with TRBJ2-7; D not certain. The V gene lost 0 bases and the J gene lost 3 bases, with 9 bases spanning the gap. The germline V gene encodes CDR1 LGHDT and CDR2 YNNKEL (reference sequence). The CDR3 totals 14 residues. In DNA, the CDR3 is TGTGCCAGCAGCCAAGACTACGTCAGCTACGAGCAGTACTTC. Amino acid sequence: CASSQDYVSYEQYF.

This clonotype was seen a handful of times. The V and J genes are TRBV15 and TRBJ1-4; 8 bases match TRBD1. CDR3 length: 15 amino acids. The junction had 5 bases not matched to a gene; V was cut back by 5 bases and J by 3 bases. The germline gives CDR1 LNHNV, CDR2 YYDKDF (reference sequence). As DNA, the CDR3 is TGTGCCACCAGCGGACAGGGAGGGGCTAATGAAAAACTGTTTTTT. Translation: CATSGQGGANEKLFF.

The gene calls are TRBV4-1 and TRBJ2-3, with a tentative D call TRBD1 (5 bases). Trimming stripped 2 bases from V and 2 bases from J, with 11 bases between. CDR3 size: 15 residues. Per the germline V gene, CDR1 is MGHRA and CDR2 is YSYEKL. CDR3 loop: CASSQFTGFTDTQYF. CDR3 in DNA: TGCGCCAGCAGCCAATTTACAGGATTCACAGATACGCAGTATTTT.

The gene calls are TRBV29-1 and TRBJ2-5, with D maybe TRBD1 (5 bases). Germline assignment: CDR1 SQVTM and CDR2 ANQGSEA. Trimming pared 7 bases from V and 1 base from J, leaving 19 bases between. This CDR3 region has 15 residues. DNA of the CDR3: TGCAGCGCTCGCGTGGGGCAGCATCGCCAAGAGACCCAGTACTTC. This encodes CSARVGQHRQETQYF. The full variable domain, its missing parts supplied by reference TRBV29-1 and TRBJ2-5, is SAVISQKPSRDICQRGTSLTIQCQVDSQVTMMFWYRQQPGQSLTLIATANQGSEATYESGFVIDKFPISRPNLTFSTLTVSNMSPEDSSIYLCSARVGQHRQETQYFGPGTRLLVL.

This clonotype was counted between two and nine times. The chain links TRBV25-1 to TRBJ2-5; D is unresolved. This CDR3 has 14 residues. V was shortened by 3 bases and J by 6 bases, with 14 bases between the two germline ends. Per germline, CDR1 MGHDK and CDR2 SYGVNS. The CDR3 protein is CASSEAGPGKTQYF. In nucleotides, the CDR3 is TGTGCCAGCAGTGAGGCCGGTCCTGGTAAGACCCAGTACTTC.

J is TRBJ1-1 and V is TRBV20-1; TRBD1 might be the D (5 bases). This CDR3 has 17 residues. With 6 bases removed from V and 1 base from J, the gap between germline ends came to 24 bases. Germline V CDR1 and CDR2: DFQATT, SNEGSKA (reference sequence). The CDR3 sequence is CSAPLRGLLGGNTEAFF. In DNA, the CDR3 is TGCAGTGCCCCCTTGAGGGGCCTACTCGGGGGGAACACTGAAGCTTTCTTT.

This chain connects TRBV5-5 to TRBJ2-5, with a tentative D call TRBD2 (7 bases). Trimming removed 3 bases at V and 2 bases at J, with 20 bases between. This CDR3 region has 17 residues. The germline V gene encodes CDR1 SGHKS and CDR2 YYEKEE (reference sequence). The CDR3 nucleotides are TGTGCCAGCAGCTGGGGTGGACTAGTGGGGACACAAGAGACCCAGTACTTC. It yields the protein CASSWGGLVGTQETQYF. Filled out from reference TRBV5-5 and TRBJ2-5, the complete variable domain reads DAGVTQSPTHLIKTRGQQVTLRCSPISGHKSVSWYQQVLGQGPQFIFQYYEKEERGRGNFPDRFSARQFPNYSSELNVNALLLGDSALYLCASSWGGLVGTQETQYFGPGTRLLVL.

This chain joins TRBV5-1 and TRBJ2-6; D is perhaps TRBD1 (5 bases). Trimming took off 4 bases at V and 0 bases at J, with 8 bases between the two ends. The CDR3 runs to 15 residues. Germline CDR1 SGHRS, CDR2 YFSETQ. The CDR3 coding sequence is TGCGCCAGCAGCAATCAGGGCTCTGGGGCCAACGTCCTGACTTTC. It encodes CASSNQGSGANVLTF.

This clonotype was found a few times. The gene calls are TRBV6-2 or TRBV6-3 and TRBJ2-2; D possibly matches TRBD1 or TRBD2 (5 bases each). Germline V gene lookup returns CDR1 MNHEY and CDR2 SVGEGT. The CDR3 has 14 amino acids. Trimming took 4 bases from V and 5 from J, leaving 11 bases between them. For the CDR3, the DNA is TGTGCCAGCAGTTGGACTCAGGGTACCGGGGAGCTGTTTTTT. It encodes CASSWTQGTGELFF.

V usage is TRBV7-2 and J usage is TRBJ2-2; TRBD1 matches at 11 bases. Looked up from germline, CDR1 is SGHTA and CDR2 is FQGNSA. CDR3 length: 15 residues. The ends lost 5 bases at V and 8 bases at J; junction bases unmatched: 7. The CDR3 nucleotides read TGTGCCAGCAGCCCCAAGGACAGGGGGCTTGGGGAGCTGTTTTTT. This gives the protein CASSPKDRGLGELFF.

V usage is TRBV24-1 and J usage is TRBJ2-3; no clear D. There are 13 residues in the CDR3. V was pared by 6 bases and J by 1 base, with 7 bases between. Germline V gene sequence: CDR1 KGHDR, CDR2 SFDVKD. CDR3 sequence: CATSRMGTDTQYF. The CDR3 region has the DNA TGTGCCACCAGTCGTATGGGCACAGATACGCAGTATTTT.

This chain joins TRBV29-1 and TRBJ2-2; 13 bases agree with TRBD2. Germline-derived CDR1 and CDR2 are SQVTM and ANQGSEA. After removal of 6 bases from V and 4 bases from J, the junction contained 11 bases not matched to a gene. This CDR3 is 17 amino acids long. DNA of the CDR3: TGCAGCGTCCCAATACCGACTAGCGGGGGGCCCACCGGGGAGCTGTTTTTT. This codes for CSVPIPTSGGPTGELFF.

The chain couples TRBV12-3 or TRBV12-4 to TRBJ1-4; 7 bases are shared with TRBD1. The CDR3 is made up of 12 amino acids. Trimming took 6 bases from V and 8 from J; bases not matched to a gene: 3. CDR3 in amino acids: CASRVQGEKLFF. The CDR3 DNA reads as TGTGCCAGCAGGGTACAGGGGGAAAAACTGTTTTTT.

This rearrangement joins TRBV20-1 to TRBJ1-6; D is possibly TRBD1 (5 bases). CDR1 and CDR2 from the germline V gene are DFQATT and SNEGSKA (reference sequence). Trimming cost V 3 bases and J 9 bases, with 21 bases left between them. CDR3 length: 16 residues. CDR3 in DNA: TGCAGTGCTAGCGCCGGGGTGAGTCCCCAGGGTTCACCCCTCCACTTT. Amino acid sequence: CSASAGVSPQGSPLHF.

In DNA form, the CDR3 reads TGTGCCAGCAGCGCCGGGACAGGGTTCGTAGGCGGTGAAAAACTGTTTTTT. Translation: CASSAGTGFVGGEKLFF. This sequence joins TRBV6-1 and TRBJ1-4, with TRBD1 matching 9 bases. Germline values: CDR1 MNHNS, CDR2 SASEGT. Unmatched junction bases numbered 15, after V lost 6 bases and J lost 7 bases. CDR3 length: 17 residues.

The CDR3, as DNA: TGTGCCAGCAGTTTCAGACTAGCGGGGGTCGATGAGCAGTTCTTC. It translates to CASSFRLAGVDEQFF. The chain links TRBV12-3 or TRBV12-4 to TRBJ2-1, with TRBD2 matching 12 bases. The V and J ends lost 3 bases and 8 bases, in that order; junction bases with no gene match: 5. CDR3 length equals 15 residues.

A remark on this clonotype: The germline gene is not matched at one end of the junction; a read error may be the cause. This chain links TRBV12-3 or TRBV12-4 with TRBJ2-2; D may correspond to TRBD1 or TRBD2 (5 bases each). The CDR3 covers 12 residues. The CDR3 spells CASSLDTGELIF. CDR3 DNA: TGTGCCAGCAGTTTGGACACCGGGGAGCTGATTTTT.

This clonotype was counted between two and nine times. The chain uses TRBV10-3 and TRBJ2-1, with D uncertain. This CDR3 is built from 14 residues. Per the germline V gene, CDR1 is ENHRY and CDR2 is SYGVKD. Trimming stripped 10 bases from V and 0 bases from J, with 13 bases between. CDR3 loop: CATWTESSYNEQFF. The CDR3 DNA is TGTGCCACCTGGACGGAGAGCTCCTACAATGAGCAGTTCTTC.

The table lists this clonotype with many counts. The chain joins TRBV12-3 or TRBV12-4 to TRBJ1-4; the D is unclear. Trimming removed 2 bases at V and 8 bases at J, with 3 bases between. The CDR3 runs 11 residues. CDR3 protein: CASSLQEKLFF. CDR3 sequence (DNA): TGTGCCAGCAGTTTACAGGAAAAACTGTTTTTT.

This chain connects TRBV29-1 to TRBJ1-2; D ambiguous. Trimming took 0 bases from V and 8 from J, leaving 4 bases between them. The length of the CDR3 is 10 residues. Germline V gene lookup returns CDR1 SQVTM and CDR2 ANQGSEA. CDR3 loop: CSVEDIGYTF. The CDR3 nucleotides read TGCAGCGTTGAAGATATCGGCTACACCTTC.

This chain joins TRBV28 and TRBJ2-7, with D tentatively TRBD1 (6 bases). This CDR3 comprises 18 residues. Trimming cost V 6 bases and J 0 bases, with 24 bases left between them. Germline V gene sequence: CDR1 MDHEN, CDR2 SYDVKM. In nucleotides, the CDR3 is TGTGCCAGCAGGCTTCTGGGTAGGGGGTCCTTGAGCTCCTACGAGCAGTACTTC. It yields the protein CASRLLGRGSLSSYEQYF.

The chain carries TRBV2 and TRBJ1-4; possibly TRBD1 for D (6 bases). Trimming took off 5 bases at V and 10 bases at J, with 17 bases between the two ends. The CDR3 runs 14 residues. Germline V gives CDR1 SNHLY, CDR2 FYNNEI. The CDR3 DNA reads TGTGCCAGCAGTCGAGGGGGGGCGCCGGGAAAACTGTTTTTT. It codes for CASSRGGAPGKLFF.

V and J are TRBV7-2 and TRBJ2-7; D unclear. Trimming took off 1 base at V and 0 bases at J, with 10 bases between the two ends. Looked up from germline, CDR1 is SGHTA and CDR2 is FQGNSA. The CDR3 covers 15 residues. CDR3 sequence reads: CASSLGQEFSYEQYF. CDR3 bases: TGTGCCAGCAGCTTAGGTCAGGAGTTCTCCTACGAGCAGTACTTC. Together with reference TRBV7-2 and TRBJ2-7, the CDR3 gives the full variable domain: GAGVSQSPSNKVTEKGKDVELRCDPISGHTALYWYRQSLGQGLEFLIYFQGNSAPDKSGLPSDRFSAERTGGSVSTLTIQRTQQEDSAVYLCASSLGQEFSYEQYFGPGTRLTVT.